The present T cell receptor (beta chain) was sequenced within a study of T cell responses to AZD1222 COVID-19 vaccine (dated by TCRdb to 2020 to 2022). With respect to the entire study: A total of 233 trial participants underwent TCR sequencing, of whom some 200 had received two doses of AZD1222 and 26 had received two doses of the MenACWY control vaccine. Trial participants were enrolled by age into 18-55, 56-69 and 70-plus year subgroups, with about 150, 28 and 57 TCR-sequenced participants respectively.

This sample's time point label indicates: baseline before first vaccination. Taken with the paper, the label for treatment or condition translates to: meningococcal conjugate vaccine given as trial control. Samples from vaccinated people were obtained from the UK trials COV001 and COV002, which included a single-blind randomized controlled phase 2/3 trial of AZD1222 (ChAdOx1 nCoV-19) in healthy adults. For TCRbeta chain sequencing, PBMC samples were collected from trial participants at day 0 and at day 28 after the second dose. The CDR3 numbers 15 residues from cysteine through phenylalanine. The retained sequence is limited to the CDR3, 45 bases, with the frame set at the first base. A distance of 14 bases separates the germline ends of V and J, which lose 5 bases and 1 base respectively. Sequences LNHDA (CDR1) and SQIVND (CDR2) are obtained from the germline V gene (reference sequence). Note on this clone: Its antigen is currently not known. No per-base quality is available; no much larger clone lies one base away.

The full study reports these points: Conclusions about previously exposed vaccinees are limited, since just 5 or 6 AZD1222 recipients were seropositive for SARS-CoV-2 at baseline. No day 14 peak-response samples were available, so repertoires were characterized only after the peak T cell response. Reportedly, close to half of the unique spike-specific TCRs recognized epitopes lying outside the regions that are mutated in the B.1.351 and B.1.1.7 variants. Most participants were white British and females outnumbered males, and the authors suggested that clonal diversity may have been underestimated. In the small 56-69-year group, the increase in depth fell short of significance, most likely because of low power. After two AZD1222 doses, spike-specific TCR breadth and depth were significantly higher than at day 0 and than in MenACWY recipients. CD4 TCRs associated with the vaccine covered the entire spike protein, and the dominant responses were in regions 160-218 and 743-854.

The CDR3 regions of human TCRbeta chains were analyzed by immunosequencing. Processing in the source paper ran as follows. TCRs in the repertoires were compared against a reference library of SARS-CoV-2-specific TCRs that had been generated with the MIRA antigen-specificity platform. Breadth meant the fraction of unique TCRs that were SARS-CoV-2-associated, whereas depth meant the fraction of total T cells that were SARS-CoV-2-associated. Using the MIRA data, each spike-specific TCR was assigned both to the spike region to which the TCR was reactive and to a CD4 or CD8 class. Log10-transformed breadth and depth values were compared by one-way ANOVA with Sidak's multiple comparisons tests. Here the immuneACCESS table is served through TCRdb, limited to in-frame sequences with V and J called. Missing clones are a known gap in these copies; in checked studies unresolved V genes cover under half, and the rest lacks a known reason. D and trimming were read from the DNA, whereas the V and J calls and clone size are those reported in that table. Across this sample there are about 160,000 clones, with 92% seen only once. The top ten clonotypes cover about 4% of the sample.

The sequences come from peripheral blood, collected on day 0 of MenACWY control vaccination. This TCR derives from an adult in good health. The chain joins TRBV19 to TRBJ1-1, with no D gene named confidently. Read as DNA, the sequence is TGTGCCAGTAGTGGCCGGCCCCCGAGGAACACTGAAGCTTTCTTT. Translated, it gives CASSGRPPRNTEAFF.